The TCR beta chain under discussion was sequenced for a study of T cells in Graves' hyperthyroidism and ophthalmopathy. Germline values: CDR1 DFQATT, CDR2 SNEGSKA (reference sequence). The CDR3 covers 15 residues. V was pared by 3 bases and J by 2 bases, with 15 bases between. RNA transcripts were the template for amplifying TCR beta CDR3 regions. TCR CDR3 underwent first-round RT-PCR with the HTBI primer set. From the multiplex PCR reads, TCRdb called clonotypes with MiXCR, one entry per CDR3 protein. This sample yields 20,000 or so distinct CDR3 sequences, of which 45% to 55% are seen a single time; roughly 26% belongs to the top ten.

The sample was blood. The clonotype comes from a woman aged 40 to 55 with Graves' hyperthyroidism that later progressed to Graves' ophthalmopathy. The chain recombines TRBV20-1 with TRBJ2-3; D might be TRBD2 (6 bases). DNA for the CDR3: TGCAGTGCTAGCCGGACTCCGGGGGTCACAGATACGCAGTATTTT. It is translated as CSASRTPGVTDTQYF.